The 28 T cell receptor beta chains presented below share a single source sample, sequenced in a study of cytomegalovirus exposure and HLA in healthy donors (TCRdb year 2017). Library creation used the immunoSEQ multiplex PCR assay. Entries here come from immuneACCESS through TCRdb and include only in-frame sequences with V and J called. Some clones fail to appear in such tables; in the studies checked, an unresolved V gene covers under half of the shortfall, and the cause of the remainder is unknown. This sample comprises about 65,000 clones, around 95% of them detected only once. The ten most abundant clones make up about 4.2% of the sample. What was sequenced was PBMCs. The receptors derive from a man between 18 and 29 years old in good health and CMV-seropositive.

The V gene is TRBV7-2, the J gene TRBJ2-3; 8 positions agree with TRBD2. The V gene's germline CDR1 is SGHTA and CDR2 FQGNSA. CDR3 length: 14 amino acids. After removal of 6 bases from V and 3 bases from J, the junction contained 5 bases not matched to a gene. As DNA, the CDR3 is TGTGCCAGCAGTCCGGGACTAGAGACAGATACGCAGTATTTT. This gives the protein CASSPGLETDTQYF.

This clone was counted once. The chain is built from TRBV6-5 and TRBJ1-1; possible D gene TRBD1, 6 bases. This CDR3 region has 15 residues. The germline V and J ends were trimmed by 0 bases and 2 bases, with 10 bases remaining between them. Germline V gene data show CDR1 as MNHEY and CDR2 as SVGAGI. The CDR3 DNA is TGTGCCAGCAGTTACTCGCCGGGACAAAACACTGAAGCTTTCTTT. Residues: CASSYSPGQNTEAFF.

This clone was seen only once. The chain links TRBV11-2 to TRBJ1-3; D is perhaps TRBD1 (5 bases). V was cut by 6 bases and J by 0 bases, with 9 bases left in between. The germline gives CDR1 SGHAT, CDR2 FQNNGV. The CDR3 has 14 residues. In nucleotides, the CDR3 is TGTGCCAGCAGGCCAGGGTTCTCTGGAAACACCATATATTTT. Its translation is CASRPGFSGNTIYF.

CDR3 in DNA: TGTGCCAGCATGGAGGAGTACACCGGGGAGCTGTTTTTT. This translates into CASMEEYTGELFF. This chain connects TRBV7-2 to TRBJ2-2; maybe TRBD2 (5 bases). The germline V and J ends were trimmed by 7 bases and 3 bases, with 9 bases remaining between them. Germline assignment: CDR1 SGHTA and CDR2 FQGNSA. The CDR3 consists of 13 residues.

This clone came up once. CDR3 sequence: CASSFSWDREGAFF. The CDR3 DNA reads TGTGCCAGCAGTTTCTCCTGGGACAGGGAGGGAGCTTTCTTT. This chain connects TRBV28 to TRBJ1-1; 9 nucleotides match TRBD1. The CDR3 length is 14 residues. V lost 3 bases, J lost 10 bases, and 9 bases stayed unmatched. Per the germline V gene, CDR1 is MDHEN and CDR2 is SYDVKM.

The J gene is TRBJ2-7, the V gene TRBV6-5, with TRBD2 matching 9 bases. CDR1 and CDR2 from the germline V gene are MNHEY and SVGAGI. This CDR3 is 14 amino acids long. V gave up 2 bases and J gave up 6 bases; unmatched junction bases: 5. The CDR3 protein is CASSYAAGGGEQYF. The CDR3 DNA reads as TGTGCCAGCAGTTACGCAGCGGGGGGCGGCGAGCAGTACTTC.

This sequence joins TRBV5-1 and TRBJ1-4; TRBD1 might be the D (6 bases). V shed 7 bases and J shed 8 bases, with 21 bases lying between them. Germline V CDR1 and CDR2: SGHRS, YFSETQ. This CDR3 contains 15 residues. The CDR3 sequence: CASSGGGARSEKLFF. The CDR3 nucleotides are TGCGCCAGCTCCGGGGGGGGCGCACGATCCGAAAAACTGTTTTTT.

The CDR3 DNA reads TGTGCCAGCAGTTTCAGGGGGCGGTCACCCCTCCACTTT. Residues: CASSFRGRSPLHF. The rearrangement joins TRBV28 to TRBJ1-6; 8 positions agree with TRBD1. The CDR3 is made up of 13 amino acids. V lost 3 bases and J lost 10; bases outside the gene matches: 2. Germline assignment: CDR1 MDHEN and CDR2 SYDVKM. The whole variable domain, filled in from reference TRBV28 and TRBJ1-6, reads DVKVTQSSRYLVKRTGEKVFLECVQDMDHENMFWYRQDPGLGLRLIYFSYDVKMKEKGDIPEGYSVSREKKERFSLILESASTNQTSMYLCASSFRGRSPLHFGNGTRLTVT.

The chain's CDR3 is CASSQDLRLTLNEQFF. The DNA for the CDR3 is TGCGCCAGCAGCCAAGATTTGCGACTCACCCTTAATGAGCAGTTCTTC. The chain has TRBV4-3 and TRBJ2-1, with D unclear. The V gene lost 0 bases and the J gene lost 7 bases, with 16 bases spanning the gap. The CDR3 consists of 16 residues. Germline CDR1 and CDR2: LGHNA and YSLEER.

This chain connects TRBV27 to TRBJ1-4, with D possibly TRBD1 on 5 matching bases. Trimming left V 7 bases short and J 7 bases short, with 16 bases between. Germline loops: CDR1 MNHEY, CDR2 SMNVEV (reference sequence). The CDR3 extends over 14 amino acids. For the CDR3, the DNA is TGTGCCAGCAAGTGGCAGGGTGATGGTGAAAAACTGTTTTTT. This translates into CASKWQGDGEKLFF.

The chain couples TRBV2 to TRBJ2-2, with D unresolved. Germline assignment: CDR1 SNHLY and CDR2 FYNNEI. V lost 0 bases and J 6 bases, leaving 8 bases between the germline ends. This CDR3 spans 14 amino acids. CDR3 DNA: TGTGCCAGCAGTGAAGCGAGAAACCCCGGGGAGCTGTTTTTT. Translating it yields CASSEARNPGELFF. Looking up the rest from reference TRBV2 and TRBJ2-2 gives the full variable domain: EPEVTQTPSHQVTQMGQEVILRCVPISNHLYFYWYRQILGQKVEFLVSFYNNEISEKSEIFDDQFSVERPDGSNFTLKIRSTKLEDSAMYFCASSEARNPGELFFGEGSRLTVL.

V is TRBV18 and J is TRBJ2-3, with 10 bases that match TRBD2. Germline CDR1 is KGHSH and CDR2 is LQKENI. The V and J ends lost 6 bases and 0 bases, in that order; junction bases with no gene match: 6. This CDR3 comprises 16 residues. CDR3 protein: CASSPLAGESTDTQYF. The CDR3 DNA reads TGTGCCAGCTCTCCGCTAGCGGGGGAGAGCACAGATACGCAGTATTTT.

The rearrangement uses TRBV11-2 and TRBJ2-7; 8 positions match TRBD2. This CDR3 comprises 16 residues. Per the germline V gene, CDR1 is SGHAT and CDR2 is FQNNGV. V lost 6 bases and J lost 0; bases outside the gene matches: 10. CDR3 region: CASRPDSGMISYEQYF. CDR3 bases: TGTGCCAGCAGACCGGATAGCGGGATGATCTCCTACGAGCAGTACTTC.

This clone was observed a handful of times. This chain connects TRBV18 to TRBJ2-1; 11 bases line up with TRBD2. This CDR3 is built from 16 residues. The germline V gene has CDR1 KGHSH and CDR2 LQKENI. J was trimmed by 4 bases and V by 4 bases; bases with no gene match: 6. The CDR3 nucleotides read TGTGCCAGCTCACAGATAACTAGCGGGGGATACAATGAGCAGTTCTTC. Its translation: CASSQITSGGYNEQFF.

The rearrangement joins TRBV30 to TRBJ2-5; 9 bases align to TRBD2. Looked up from germline, CDR1 is GTSNPN and CDR2 is SVGIG (reference sequence). V lost 8 bases to trimming and J lost 5 bases; unmatched junction nucleotides: 18. The CDR3 runs to 16 residues. In DNA form, the CDR3 reads TGTGCCGGGCGGGGGCCGCGCGGGGGGGCCCGGGAGACCCAGTACTTC. Translation gives CAGRGPRGGARETQYF.

The chain uses TRBV27 and TRBJ2-7, with 9 positions matching TRBD2. This CDR3 is built from 15 residues. Unmatched junction bases numbered 5, after V lost 2 bases and J lost 3 bases. Germline CDR1 reads MNHEY; CDR2 reads SMNVEV (reference sequence). In DNA form, the CDR3 reads TGTGCCAGCAGTTTAGAGCGGGGGGCTTACTACGAGCAGTACTTC. This translates into CASSLERGAYYEQYF.

The chain combines TRBV2 with TRBJ2-5; weak D call: TRBD2 (6 bases). The CDR3 length is 13 residues. Trimming cost V 11 bases and J 2 bases, with 15 bases left between them. Germline CDR1 reads SNHLY; CDR2 reads FYNNEI. CDR3 residues: CALRGTDQETQYF. The CDR3 coding sequence is TGTGCCCTCCGGGGGACCGATCAAGAGACCCAGTACTTC.

The CDR3 nucleotides read TGTGCCAGCAGCTTTACGAGACAGGCTGAAAAACTGTTTTTT. This encodes CASSFTRQAEKLFF. The chain recombines TRBV7-2 with TRBJ1-4; D perhaps matches TRBD1 (6 bases). The germline V gene has CDR1 SGHTA and CDR2 FQGNSA. This CDR3 has 14 residues. Deletions cut 3 bases from V and 7 bases from J, with 12 bases between. Full variable domain (outside the CDR3, taken from reference TRBV7-2 and TRBJ1-4): GAGVSQSPSNKVTEKGKDVELRCDPISGHTALYWYRQSLGQGLEFLIYFQGNSAPDKSGLPSDRFSAERTGGSVSTLTIQRTQQEDSAVYLCASSFTRQAEKLFFGSGTQLSVL.

This chain links TRBV6-6 with TRBJ2-1; 11 bases line up with TRBD2. Trimming removed 2 bases from V and 4 bases from J; junction bases left unmatched: 4. The germline gives CDR1 MNHNY, CDR2 SVGAGI (reference sequence). The CDR3 has 16 amino acids. The CDR3 region is CASSYLGTSGYNEQFF. As DNA, the CDR3 is TGTGCCAGCAGTTACCTGGGGACTAGCGGATACAATGAGCAGTTCTTC.

J is TRBJ2-7 and V is TRBV7-6; TRBD2 aligns across 7 bases. The CDR3 has 15 amino acids. Germline values: CDR1 SGHVS, CDR2 FNYEAQ. J gave up 4 bases and V 1 base, and 7 bases lay outside the gene matches. CDR3 region: CASSLGAAGVYEQYF. In nucleotides, the CDR3 is TGTGCCAGCAGCTTAGGGGCGGCGGGGGTATACGAGCAGTACTTC.

The chain links TRBV4-1 to TRBJ1-1; unclear D gene. Germline values: CDR1 MGHRA, CDR2 YSYEKL. Trimming took off 4 bases at V and 0 bases at J, with 6 bases between the two ends. This CDR3 is 13 amino acids long. CDR3 nucleotides: TGCGCCAGCAGCCCCGGGGTGAACACTGAAGCTTTCTTT. Translating gives CASSPGVNTEAFF.

The chain has TRBV28 and TRBJ1-4, with a tentative D call TRBD1 (5 bases). The V and J ends lost 1 base and 14 bases respectively, with 14 bases between them. The CDR3 has 13 residues. Germline-derived CDR1 and CDR2 are MDHEN and SYDVKM. In DNA form, the CDR3 reads TGTGCCAGCAGTTTATTGGGGGGTCTCGAGCTGTTTTTT. Its translation: CASSLLGGLELFF.

This chain joins TRBV28 and TRBJ2-7; TRBD1 matches 11 bases. J lost 3 bases, V lost 7 bases, and 5 bases had no gene match. CDR3 length: 14 residues. The germline V gene has CDR1 MDHEN and CDR2 SYDVKM. CDR3 sequence: CASTWTGGYYEQYF. Written as DNA, the CDR3 is TGTGCCAGCACCTGGACAGGGGGCTACTACGAGCAGTACTTC.

This chain links TRBV9 with TRBJ1-4; D remains ambiguous. Trimming shortened V by 0 bases and J by 4 bases, and 4 bases separated the two germline ends. CDR1 is SGDLS and CDR2 is YYNGEE in the germline V gene. The CDR3 contains 13 residues. The CDR3 loop is CASSVGHNEKLFF. DNA for the CDR3: TGTGCCAGCAGCGTAGGTCATAATGAAAAACTGTTTTTT.

The V gene is TRBV10-2, the J gene TRBJ2-5; TRBD1 agrees at 7 bases. This CDR3 region has 18 residues. V trimming: 6 bases; J trimming: 3 bases; junction bases outside the gene matches: 19. In germline, CDR1 is WSHSY, CDR2 SAAADI. The CDR3 DNA reads TGCGCCAGCAGGTCCGCACTTAAACAGGGGCCCTTAGAAGAGACCCAGTACTTC. It specifies CASRSALKQGPLEETQYF.

J is TRBJ1-2 and V is TRBV5-1; D not certain. Germline CDR1 reads SGHRS; CDR2 reads YFSETQ. V was clipped by 4 bases and J by 0 bases, with 10 bases between them. This CDR3 region has 14 residues. Here the CDR3 DNA reads TGCGCCAGCAGCCCCCAATCATCTAACTATGGCTACACCTTC. Residues: CASSPQSSNYGYTF.

This chain links TRBV5-1 with TRBJ2-1; 7 bases line up with TRBD2. This CDR3 region has 18 residues. Losses at the gene ends were 4 bases for V and 0 bases for J; bases not matched to a gene: 13. CDR1 and CDR2 (germline): SGHRS, YFSETQ. The CDR3 DNA sequence: TGCGCCAGCAGCCCAACCCCAACCCTAGCGGCCTCCTACAATGAGCAGTTCTTC. Protein: CASSPTPTLAASYNEQFF.

The chain recombines TRBV6-6 with TRBJ2-1; no clear D gene. This CDR3 is 16 amino acids long. Germline lookup yields CDR1 MNHNY and CDR2 SVGAGI (reference sequence). Trimming pared 2 bases from V and 5 bases from J, leaving 16 bases between. The CDR3 here is CASSYPLSSQNNEQFF. DNA for the CDR3: TGTGCCAGCAGTTACCCTCTGAGCTCCCAAAACAATGAGCAGTTCTTC.